This T cell receptor (beta chain) is drawn from a study of blood T cell repertoires in COVID-19. The protocol was immunoSEQ multiplex PCR, while the TCRdb copy is restricted to in-frame clones and leaves out a portion. The data hold under 300,000 clones, with approximately 85% observed a single time. There are 18 residues in the CDR3. Per the germline V gene, CDR1 is LNHNV and CDR2 is YYDKDF (reference sequence). The V gene end was trimmed by 1 base and the J gene end by 3 bases; junction bases not matched to a gene: 14. Only a few counts were recorded for this clone. The sequenced material came from PBMCs or T cells enriched from blood (not recorded which). The chain has TRBV15 and TRBJ2-7; 8 bases map to TRBD1. This sequence was found in a woman in her forties or fifties who had recovered from COVID-19. The CDR3 reads CATSRAVTPGTGDYEQYF. In nucleotides, the CDR3 is TGTGCCACCAGCAGAGCCGTAACCCCCGGGACAGGAGACTACGAGCAGTACTTC.